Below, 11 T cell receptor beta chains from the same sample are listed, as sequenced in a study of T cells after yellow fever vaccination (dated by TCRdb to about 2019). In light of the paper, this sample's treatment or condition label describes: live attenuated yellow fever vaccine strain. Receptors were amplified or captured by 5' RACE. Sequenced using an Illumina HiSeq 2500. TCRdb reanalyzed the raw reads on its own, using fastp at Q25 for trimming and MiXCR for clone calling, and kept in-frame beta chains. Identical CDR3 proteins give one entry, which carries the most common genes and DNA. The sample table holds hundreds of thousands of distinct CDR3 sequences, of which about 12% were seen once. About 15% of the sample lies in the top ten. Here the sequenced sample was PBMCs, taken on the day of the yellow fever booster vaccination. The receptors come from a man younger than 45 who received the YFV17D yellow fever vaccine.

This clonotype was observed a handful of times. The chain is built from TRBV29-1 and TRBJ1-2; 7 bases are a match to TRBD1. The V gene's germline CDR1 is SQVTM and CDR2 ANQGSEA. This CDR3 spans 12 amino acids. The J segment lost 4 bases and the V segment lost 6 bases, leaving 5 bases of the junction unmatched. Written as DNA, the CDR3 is TGCAGCGTCCGCCGGGACAGCTATGGCTACACCTTC. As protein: CSVRRDSYGYTF.

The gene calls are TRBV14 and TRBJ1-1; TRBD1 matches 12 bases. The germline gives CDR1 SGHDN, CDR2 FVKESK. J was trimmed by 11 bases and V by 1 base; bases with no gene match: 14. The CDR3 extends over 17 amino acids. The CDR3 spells CASSQAGRPGQGAGAFF. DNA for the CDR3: TGTGCCAGCAGCCAAGCAGGCCGACCGGGACAGGGGGCAGGCGCTTTCTTT.

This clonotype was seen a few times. The CDR3 region has the DNA TGCAGCGCCCCCCAGAAGCGGGAGGTCCCAGAGACCCAGTACTTC. It codes for CSAPQKREVPETQYF. The rearrangement uses TRBV20-1 and TRBJ2-5, with 9 bases matching TRBD2. Germline CDR1 reads DFQATT; CDR2 reads SNEGSKA (reference sequence). The CDR3 consists of 15 residues.

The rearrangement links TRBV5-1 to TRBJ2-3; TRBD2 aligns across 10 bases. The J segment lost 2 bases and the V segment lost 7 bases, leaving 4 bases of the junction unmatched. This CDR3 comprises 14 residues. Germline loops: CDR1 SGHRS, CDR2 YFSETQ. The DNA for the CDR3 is TGCGCCAGCGCACTAGCGGGATACACAGATACGCAGTATTTT. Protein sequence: CASALAGYTDTQYF.

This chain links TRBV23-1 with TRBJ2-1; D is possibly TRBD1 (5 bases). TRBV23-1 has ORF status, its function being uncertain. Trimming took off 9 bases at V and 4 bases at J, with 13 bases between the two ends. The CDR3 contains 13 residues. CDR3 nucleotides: TGCGCCAGGGAGCGACAGCTATACAATGAGCAGTTCTTC. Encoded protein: CARERQLYNEQFF.

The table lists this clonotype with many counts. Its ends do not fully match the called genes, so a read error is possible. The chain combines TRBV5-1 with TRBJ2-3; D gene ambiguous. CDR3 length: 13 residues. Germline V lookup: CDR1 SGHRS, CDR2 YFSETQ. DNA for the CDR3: TGCGCCAGCAGCTTGACGGGCACAGATATGCAGTATTTT. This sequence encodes CASSLTGTDMQYF.

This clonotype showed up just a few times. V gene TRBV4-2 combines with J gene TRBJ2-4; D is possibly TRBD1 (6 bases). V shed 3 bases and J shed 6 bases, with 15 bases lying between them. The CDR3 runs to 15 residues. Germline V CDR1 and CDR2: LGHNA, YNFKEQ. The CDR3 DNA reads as TGTGCCAGCAGCCAGAACAGGGAGTGGAGAAACATTCAGTACTTC. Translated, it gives CASSQNREWRNIQYF.

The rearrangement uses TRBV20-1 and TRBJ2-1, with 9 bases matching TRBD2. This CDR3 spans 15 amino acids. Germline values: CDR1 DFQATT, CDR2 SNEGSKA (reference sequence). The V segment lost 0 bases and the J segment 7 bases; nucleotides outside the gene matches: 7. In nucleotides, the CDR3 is TGCAGTGCTAGAGACGGCGGGAGGGTTGAGAATGAGCAGTTCTTC. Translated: CSARDGGRVENEQFF.

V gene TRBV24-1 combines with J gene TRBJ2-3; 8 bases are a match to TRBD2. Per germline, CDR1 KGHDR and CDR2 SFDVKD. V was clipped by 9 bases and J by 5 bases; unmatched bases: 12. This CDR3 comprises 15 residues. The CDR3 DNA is TGTGCCACCCAAAGCGGCGGGAGGCCCGGAGATACGCAGTATTTT. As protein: CATQSGGRPGDTQYF.

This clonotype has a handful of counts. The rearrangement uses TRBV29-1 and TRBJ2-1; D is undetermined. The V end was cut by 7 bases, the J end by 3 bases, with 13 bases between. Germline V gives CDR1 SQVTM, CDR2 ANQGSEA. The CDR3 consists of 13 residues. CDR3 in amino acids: CSGGAAVYNEQFF. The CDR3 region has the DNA TGCAGCGGAGGTGCTGCCGTCTACAATGAGCAGTTCTTC.

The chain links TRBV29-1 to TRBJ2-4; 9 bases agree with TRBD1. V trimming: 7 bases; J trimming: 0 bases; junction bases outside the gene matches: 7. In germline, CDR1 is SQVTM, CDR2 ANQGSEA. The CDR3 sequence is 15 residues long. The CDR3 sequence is CSARDRDLAKNIQYF. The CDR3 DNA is TGCAGCGCACGGGACAGGGACCTAGCCAAAAACATTCAGTACTTC.